This T cell receptor (beta chain) was recorded in a study of identical twins. Broader study findings: A partial confounding effect on zero-insertion analyses could come from invariant MAIT and iNKT cells. The authors drew conclusions from cross-sectional statistical analysis rather than following the same donors.

Regarding this clonotype: The antigen is not known.

Template switching created a universal primer site, and the cDNA included unique molecular identifiers. TCRdb analysed the 5' RACE reads with MiXCR anew, one entry per CDR3 protein. The sample has some 1,600,000 distinct CDR3 sequences; about 32% are singletons. Every donor was a healthy Caucasian. This CDR3 is 13 amino acids long. V lost 4 bases and J 2 bases, leaving 8 bases between the germline ends. Germline CDR1 reads KGHSH; CDR2 reads LQKENI. The receptor comes from a newborn girl in good health. The specimen was cord blood. This chain uses TRBV18 with TRBJ2-5; D gene ambiguous. The CDR3 spells CASSRSPQETQYF. The DNA of the CDR3 is TGTGCCAGCTCACGATCCCCTCAAGAGACCCAGTACTTC.